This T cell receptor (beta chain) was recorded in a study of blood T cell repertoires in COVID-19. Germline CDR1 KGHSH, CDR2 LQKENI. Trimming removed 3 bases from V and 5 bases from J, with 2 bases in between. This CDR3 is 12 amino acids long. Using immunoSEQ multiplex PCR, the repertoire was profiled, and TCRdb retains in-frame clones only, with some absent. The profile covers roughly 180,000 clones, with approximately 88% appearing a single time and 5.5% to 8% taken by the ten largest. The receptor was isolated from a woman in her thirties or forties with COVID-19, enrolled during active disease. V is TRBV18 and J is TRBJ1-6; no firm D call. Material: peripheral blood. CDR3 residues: CASSPDNSPLHF. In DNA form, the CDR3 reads TGTGCCAGCTCACCCGATAATTCACCCCTCCACTTT.